This T cell receptor beta chain was sequenced during a study of cytomegalovirus exposure and HLA in healthy donors. Findings of the study overall: Certain indistinguishable V segments, among them TRBV6-2 and TRBV6-3, were excluded. Researchers reportedly found TCR beta sequences accurately predicted most subjects' HLA-A and HLA-B alleles. There was a cluster of highly shared sequence variants that was likely a sequencing artifact.

The PCR used 60 Vbeta and 13 Jbeta primers. Some clones are missing from TCRdb's copy, which holds only in-frame ones; the method was immunoSEQ multiplex PCR. The sample lists around 100,000 clones, over 55% occurring once. V was cut by 8 bases and J by 4 bases, with 20 bases left in between. The CDR3 has 15 residues. Germline V CDR1 and CDR2: MNHEY, SMNVEV (reference sequence). Turning to this clone: What it binds is unknown.

The donors were healthy bone marrow donors. The source of this sequence is a woman between 18 and 29 years old in good health and CMV-seropositive. V gene TRBV27 combines with J gene TRBJ1-1; a possible D gene is TRBD1 (5 bases). Sequenced material: PBMCs. CDR3 residues: CASLNLDGGGTEAFF. Here the CDR3 DNA reads TGTGCCAGCCTCAATCTGGACGGGGGGGGCACTGAAGCTTTCTTT.